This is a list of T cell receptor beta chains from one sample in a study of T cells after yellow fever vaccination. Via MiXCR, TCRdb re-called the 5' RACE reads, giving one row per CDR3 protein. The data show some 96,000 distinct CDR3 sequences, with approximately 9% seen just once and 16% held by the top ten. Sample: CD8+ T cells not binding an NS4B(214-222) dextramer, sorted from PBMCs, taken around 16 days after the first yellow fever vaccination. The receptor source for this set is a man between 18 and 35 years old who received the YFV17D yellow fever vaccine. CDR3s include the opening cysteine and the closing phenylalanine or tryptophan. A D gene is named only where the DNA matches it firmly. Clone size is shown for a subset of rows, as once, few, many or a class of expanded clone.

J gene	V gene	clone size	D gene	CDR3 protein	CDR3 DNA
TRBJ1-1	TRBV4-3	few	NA	CASSQDGGGNTEAFF	TGCGCCAGCAGCCAAGATGGTGGGGGGAACACTGAAGCTTTCTTT
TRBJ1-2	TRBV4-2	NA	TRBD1	CASSQIGGQGINYGYTF	TGTGCCAGCAGCCAGATAGGGGGACAGGGAATTAACTATGGCTACACCTTC
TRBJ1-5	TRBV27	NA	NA	CASSISGFGGHQPQHF	TGTGCCAGCAGTATCTCAGGGTTTGGTGGGCATCAGCCCCAGCATTTT
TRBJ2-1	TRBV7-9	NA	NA	CASSREWNEQFF	TGTGCCAGCAGCAGGGAATGGAATGAGCAGTTCTTC
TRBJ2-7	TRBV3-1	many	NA	CASSHRTVYEQYF	TGTGCCAGCAGCCATAGGACAGTCTACGAGCAGTACTTC
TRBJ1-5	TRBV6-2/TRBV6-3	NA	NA	CASSSPRYNQPQHF	TGTGCCAGCAGTTCCCCCAGATACAATCAGCCCCAGCATTTT
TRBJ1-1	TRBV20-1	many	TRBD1	CSAGTSGGHTEAFF	TGCAGTGCCGGAACGTCAGGGGGACACACTGAAGCTTTCTTT
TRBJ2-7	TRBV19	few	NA	CASSITGNYEQYF	TGTGCCAGTAGTATAACAGGCAACTACGAGCAGTACTTC
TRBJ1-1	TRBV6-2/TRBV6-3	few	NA	CASSYFPDVRNTEAFF	TGTGCCAGCAGTTACTTCCCAGACGTTAGGAACACTGAAGCTTTCTTT
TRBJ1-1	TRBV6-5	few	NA	CASSYSRRGNTEAFF	TGTGCCAGCAGTTACTCGAGAAGGGGGAACACTGAAGCTTTCTTT
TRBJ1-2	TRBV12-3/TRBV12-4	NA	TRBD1	CASSLAWDRVDGYTF	TGTGCCAGCAGTTTAGCCTGGGACAGGGTAGATGGCTACACCTTC
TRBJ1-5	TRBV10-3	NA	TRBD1	CAISGTGEFDQPQHF	TGTGCCATCAGTGGGACAGGGGAATTCGATCAGCCCCAGCATTTT
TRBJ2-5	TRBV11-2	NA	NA	CASSLASGGFQETQYF	TGTGCCAGCAGCTTAGCAAGTGGGGGGTTCCAAGAGACCCAGTACTTC
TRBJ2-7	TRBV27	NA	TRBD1	CASSPGTELRQYF	TGTGCCAGCAGCCCCGGGACAGAGCTTAGGCAGTACTTC
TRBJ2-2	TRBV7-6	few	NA	CASSLSGIGELFF	TGTGCCAGCAGCTTATCAGGCATCGGGGAGCTGTTTTTT
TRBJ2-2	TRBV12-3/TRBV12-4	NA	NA	CASSLDLGDNTGELFF	TGTGCCAGCAGTTTAGATTTAGGGGACAATACCGGGGAGCTGTTTTTT
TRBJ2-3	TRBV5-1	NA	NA	CASSTRDAGFGTDTQYF	TGCGCCAGCAGCACCCGAGACGCAGGGTTTGGCACAGATACGCAGTATTTT
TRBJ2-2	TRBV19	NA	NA	CASSIWRANTGELFF	TGTGCCAGTAGTATCTGGCGGGCGAACACCGGGGAGCTGTTTTTT
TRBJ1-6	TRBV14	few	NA	CASSHLGGSPLHF	TGTGCCAGCAGCCATTTAGGCGGTTCACCCCTCCACTTT
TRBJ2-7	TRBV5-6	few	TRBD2	CASSWGGSPYEQYF	TGTGCCAGCAGCTGGGGCGGGAGCCCCTACGAGCAGTACTTC
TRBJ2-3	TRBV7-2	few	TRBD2	CASSLVATSGPPDTQYF	TGTGCCAGCAGCTTAGTAGCGACTAGCGGTCCCCCAGATACGCAGTATTTT
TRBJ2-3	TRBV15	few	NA	CATIGGAADTQYF	TGTGCCACCATAGGGGGGGCGGCAGATACGCAGTATTTT
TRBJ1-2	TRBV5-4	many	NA	CASSATGYYTF	TGTGCCAGCAGCGCCACAGGGTACTACACCTTC
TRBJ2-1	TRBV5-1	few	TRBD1	CASSQTGSSYNEQFF	TGCGCCAGCAGCCAGACAGGGAGCTCCTACAATGAGCAGTTCTTC
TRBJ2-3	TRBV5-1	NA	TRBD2	CASSFRSGREITDTQYF	TGCGCCAGCAGCTTCCGTAGCGGGAGAGAAATAACAGATACGCAGTATTTT
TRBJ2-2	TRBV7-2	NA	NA	CAISLVGSHTGELFF	TGTGCCATCAGCTTAGTAGGATCACACACCGGGGAGCTGTTTTTT
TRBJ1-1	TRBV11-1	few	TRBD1	CASSQQGAEAFF	TGTGCCAGCAGTCAGCAGGGGGCTGAAGCTTTCTTT
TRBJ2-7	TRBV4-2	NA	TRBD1	CASSQDTMRQGPTYEQYF	TGTGCCAGCAGCCAAGATACTATGAGACAGGGGCCAACTTACGAGCAGTACTTC
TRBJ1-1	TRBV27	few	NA	CASKKLNTEAFF	TGTGCCAGCAAAAAATTGAACACTGAAGCTTTCTTT
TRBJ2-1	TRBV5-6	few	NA	CASSFGASSYNEQFF	TGTGCCAGCAGCTTCGGGGCAAGCTCCTACAATGAGCAGTTCTTC
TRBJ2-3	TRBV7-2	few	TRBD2	CASSSLAVATDTQYF	TGTGCCAGCAGCTCGCTAGCGGTGGCCACAGATACGCAGTATTTT
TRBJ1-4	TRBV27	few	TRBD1	CATSGTGFEKLFF	TGTGCCACTTCCGGGACAGGGTTTGAAAAACTGTTTTTT
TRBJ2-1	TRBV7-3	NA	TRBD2	CASSLASGGAQEQFF	TGTGCCAGCAGCTTGGCTAGCGGGGGGGCGCAAGAGCAGTTCTTC
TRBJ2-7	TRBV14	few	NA	CASSQMAFYEQYF	TGTGCCAGCAGCCAAATGGCTTTCTACGAGCAGTACTTC
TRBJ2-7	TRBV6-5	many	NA	CASSYNSVFPDEQYF	TGTGCCAGCAGCTATAACTCCGTCTTCCCCGACGAGCAGTACTTC
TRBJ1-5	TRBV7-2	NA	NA	CASSSGGYQPQHF	TGTGCCAGCAGCTCTGGGGGGTATCAGCCCCAGCATTTT